This paragraph covers one TCR beta chain sequence. Its antigen is undetermined. The length of the CDR3 is 14 residues. Germline lookup yields CDR1 MNHNS and CDR2 SASEGT. J was trimmed by 8 bases and V by 2 bases; bases with no gene match: 7. The data are from a study of cytomegalovirus exposure and HLA in healthy donors. The study's findings and limits: Per a prior analysis, the majority of TCR beta V segments were productive roughly 90% or roughly 30% of the time.

A multiplex PCR was run with 60 Vbeta primers and 13 Jbeta primers. The data were produced by immunoSEQ multiplex PCR, yet TCRdb's version contains in-frame clones alone and is incomplete. The table includes 70,000 or so clones, roughly 74% detected once. V usage is TRBV6-1 and J usage is TRBJ1-2; 8 nucleotides agree with TRBD1. The source is a woman aged 60-70 years in good health and CMV-seropositive. Sequencing used PBMCs. CDR3 in amino acids: CASSEYPGGNGYTF. The CDR3 nucleotides read TGTGCCAGCAGTGAATACCCAGGGGGCAACGGCTACACCTTC.